The 17 T cell receptor beta chains given below trace back to one sample, sequenced in a study of cytomegalovirus exposure and HLA in healthy donors. The protocol was immunoSEQ multiplex PCR, while the TCRdb copy is restricted to in-frame clones and leaves out a portion. The sample records roughly 220,000 clones, approximately 88% being singletons. Sequencing was carried out using PBMCs. These receptors were collected from a woman in her 30s in good health and CMV-seropositive.

This clone showed up just a few times. The chain links TRBV18 to TRBJ1-2, with D uncertain. The CDR3 is 12 residues long. Trimming left V 5 bases short and J 3 bases short, with 7 bases between. Germline assignment: CDR1 KGHSH and CDR2 LQKENI. This CDR3 is CASSVSDYGYTF. The DNA for the CDR3 is TGTGCCAGCTCAGTGTCTGACTATGGCTACACCTTC.

The sample holds a few counts of this clone. V usage is TRBV5-4 and J usage is TRBJ1-1; D remains unclear. CDR3 size: 14 residues. With 4 bases removed from V and 3 bases from J, the gap between germline ends came to 13 bases. Germline assignment: CDR1 SGHNT and CDR2 YYREEE (reference sequence). The CDR3 here is CASSTTPEYTEAFF. The CDR3 nucleotides are TGTGCCAGCAGCACAACCCCAGAATACACTGAAGCTTTCTTT.

This clone was seen only once. The chain has TRBV5-1 and TRBJ2-1; 8 positions agree with TRBD2. CDR3 length: 16 amino acids. Germline V gives CDR1 SGHRS, CDR2 YFSETQ. The V gene end was trimmed by 4 bases and the J gene end by 8 bases; junction bases not matched to a gene: 14. Here the CDR3 reads CASSRTLAAGGDEQFF. The CDR3 DNA sequence: TGCGCCAGCAGCCGCACGCTAGCGGCCGGGGGGGATGAGCAGTTCTTC.

The V call is TRBV9, the J call TRBJ1-3, with unresolved D. The ends were cut back, 0 bases at V and 3 bases at J, with 13 bases in the middle. Germline-derived CDR1 and CDR2 are SGDLS and YYNGEE. The CDR3 covers 16 residues. The CDR3, as DNA: TGTGCCAGCAGCGTAGGTTGGGGAGGAGGTGGAAACACCATATATTTT. Its translation: CASSVGWGGGGNTIYF. Filled out from reference TRBV9 and TRBJ1-3, the complete variable domain reads DSGVTQTPKHLITATGQRVTLRCSPRSGDLSVYWYQQSLDQGLQFLIQYYNGEERAKGNILERFSAQQFPDLHSELNLSSLELGDSALYFCASSVGWGGGGNTIYFGEGSWLTVV.

The chain combines TRBV30 with TRBJ1-1, with D hard to call. This CDR3 comprises 13 residues. CDR1 is GTSNPN and CDR2 is SVGIG in the germline V gene (reference sequence). V lost 2 bases and J 1 base, leaving 8 bases between the germline ends. The CDR3 DNA is TGTGCCTGGAGTAAGGCAGCGAACACTGAAGCTTTCTTT. Its translation is CAWSKAANTEAFF.

This clone was seen once. This sequence joins TRBV6-1 and TRBJ2-7, with TRBD2 as a possible D gene (6 bases). This CDR3 has 15 amino acids. In germline, CDR1 is MNHNS, CDR2 SASEGT. The ends were cut back, 2 bases at V and 3 bases at J, with 14 bases in the middle. CDR3 bases: TGTGCCAGCAGTGAAAACGTAGCGGAGAGCTACGAGCAGTACTTC. Translating gives CASSENVAESYEQYF.

This clone was seen more than once but under ten times. This rearrangement joins TRBV30 to TRBJ2-5; TRBD1 matches at 8 bases. Trimming took 3 bases from V and 5 from J; bases not matched to a gene: 14. Germline loops: CDR1 GTSNPN, CDR2 SVGIG (reference sequence). The CDR3 runs 16 residues. CDR3 DNA: TGTGCCTGGAGCTCCCCCTGGGGCAGGGGGCAGGAGACCCAGTACTTC. Encoded protein: CAWSSPWGRGQETQYF. Full variable domain (missing parts from reference TRBV30 and TRBJ2-5): SQTIHQWPATLVQPVGSPLSLECTVEGTSNPNLYWYRQAAGRGLQLLFYSVGIGQISSEVPQNLSASRPQDRQFILSSKKLLLSDSGFYLCAWSSPWGRGQETQYFGPGTRLLVL.

This clone was seen a single time. The genes are TRBV29-1 and TRBJ1-5; D is possibly TRBD1 (6 bases). The CDR3 has 13 residues. The germline V gene encodes CDR1 SQVTM and CDR2 ANQGSEA. The V end lost 6 bases, the J end lost 3 bases, and 12 bases lay between the germline ends. CDR3 amino acids: CSVAGGHNQPQHF. In DNA, the CDR3 is TGCAGCGTGGCCGGGGGCCACAATCAGCCCCAGCATTTT. The whole variable domain, filled in from reference TRBV29-1 and TRBJ1-5, reads SAVISQKPSRDICQRGTSLTIQCQVDSQVTMMFWYRQQPGQSLTLIATANQGSEATYESGFVIDKFPISRPNLTFSTLTVSNMSPEDSSIYLCSVAGGHNQPQHFGDGTRLSIL.

This chain joins TRBV5-1 and TRBJ2-1, with a possible D match to TRBD1 (5 bases). The germline V gene encodes CDR1 SGHRS and CDR2 YFSETQ. The V gene lost 6 bases and the J gene lost 7 bases, with 11 bases spanning the gap. The CDR3 has 12 amino acids. The DNA of the CDR3 is TGCGCCAGCAACCAGGGTGCGAATGAGCAGTTCTTC. Amino acids: CASNQGANEQFF.

The J gene is TRBJ2-7, the V gene TRBV4-1, with D possibly being TRBD1 (6 bases). The CDR3 totals 16 residues. Germline CDR1 reads MGHRA; CDR2 reads YSYEKL. V gave up 0 bases and J gave up 2 bases, with 14 bases separating them. CDR3 sequence: CASSQEQGPSTYEQYF. The DNA for the CDR3 is TGCGCCAGCAGCCAAGAGCAGGGGCCCTCCACCTACGAGCAGTACTTC.

The chain recombines TRBV9 with TRBJ2-7; 8 nucleotides match TRBD2. With V trimmed by 0 bases and J by 4 bases, 9 bases remained unmatched. Per the germline V gene, CDR1 is SGDLS and CDR2 is YYNGEE. CDR3 length equals 16 residues. The CDR3 bases are TGTGCCAGCAGCGTAGGGAGTGCGGGAGGCATATACGAGCAGTACTTC. Protein product: CASSVGSAGGIYEQYF. The whole variable domain, remainder taken from reference TRBV9 and TRBJ2-7, is DSGVTQTPKHLITATGQRVTLRCSPRSGDLSVYWYQQSLDQGLQFLIQYYNGEERAKGNILERFSAQQFPDLHSELNLSSLELGDSALYFCASSVGSAGGIYEQYFGPGTRLTVT.

This clone was observed a few times. V and J are TRBV19 and TRBJ1-4; D is unresolved. Looked up from germline, CDR1 is LNHDA and CDR2 is SQIVND (reference sequence). The CDR3 extends over 15 amino acids. V lost 5 bases and J lost 0, with 10 bases in between. The CDR3 coding sequence is TGTGCCAGTAGTGATCAGACTGCAACTAATGAAAAACTGTTTTTT. This translates into CASSDQTATNEKLFF.

The CDR3 bases are TGTGCCAGTAGTATGCGGGACGGATCCTACGAGCAGTACTTC. It specifies CASSMRDGSYEQYF. The genes are TRBV19 and TRBJ2-7; TRBD2 is a possible D gene (6 bases). Germline V gene sequence: CDR1 LNHDA, CDR2 SQIVND (reference sequence). This CDR3 has 14 residues. Trimming cost V 3 bases and J 1 base, with 10 bases left between them.

The chain has TRBV5-1 and TRBJ1-4; D is unclear. V lost 4 bases, J lost 4 bases, and 14 bases lay in between. The CDR3 has 15 residues. Germline assignment: CDR1 SGHRS and CDR2 YFSETQ. CDR3 in amino acids: CASSPPSPNNEKLFF. CDR3 nucleotides: TGCGCCAGCAGCCCCCCTTCCCCCAATAATGAAAAACTGTTTTTT.

The chain has TRBV5-1 and TRBJ2-7; D not resolved. Germline loops: CDR1 SGHRS, CDR2 YFSETQ. The CDR3 covers 12 residues. The V end was cut by 4 bases, the J end by 0 bases, with 5 bases between. The CDR3 DNA sequence: TGCGCCAGCAGCGTGAGCTCCTACGAGCAGTACTTC. This sequence encodes CASSVSSYEQYF.

The chain couples TRBV7-9 to TRBJ2-5; D is unresolved. The CDR3 has 13 residues. Germline V gene data show CDR1 as SEHNR and CDR2 as FQNEAQ (reference sequence). Trimming took 11 bases from V and 5 from J, leaving 18 bases between them. The CDR3 coding sequence is TGTGCCTCCAACCGGGCAGGTACCGAGACCCAGTACTTC. Its protein product is CASNRAGTETQYF. The full variable domain, completed using reference TRBV7-9 and TRBJ2-5, is DTGVSQNPRHKITKRGQNVTFRCDPISEHNRLYWYRQTLGQGPEFLTYFQNEAQLEKSRLLSDRFSAERPKGSFSTLEIQRTEQGDSAMYLCASNRAGTETQYFGPGTRLLVL.

On this clone itself: This CDR3 is also generated by other DNA sequences in the sample. This chain connects TRBV18 to TRBJ1-2; D remains ambiguous. The V end lost 3 bases, the J end lost 2 bases, and 7 bases lay between the germline ends. This CDR3 region has 13 residues. CDR1 and CDR2 (germline): KGHSH, LQKENI. The CDR3 spells CASSPGGNYGYTF. CDR3 nucleotides: TGTGCCAGCTCACCGGGCGGAAACTATGGCTACACCTTC.